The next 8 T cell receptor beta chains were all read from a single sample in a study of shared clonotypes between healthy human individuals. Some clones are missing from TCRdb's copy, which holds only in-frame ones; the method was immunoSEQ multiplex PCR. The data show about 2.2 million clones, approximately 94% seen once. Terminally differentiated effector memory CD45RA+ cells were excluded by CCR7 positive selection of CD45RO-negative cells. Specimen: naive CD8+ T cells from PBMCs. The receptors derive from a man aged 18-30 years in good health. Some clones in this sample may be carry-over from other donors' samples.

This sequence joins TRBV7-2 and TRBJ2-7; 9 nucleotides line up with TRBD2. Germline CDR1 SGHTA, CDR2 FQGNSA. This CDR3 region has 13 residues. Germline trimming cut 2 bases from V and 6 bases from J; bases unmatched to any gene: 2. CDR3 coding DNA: TGTGCCAGCAGCTTAAGCGGGGGGATCGAGCAGTACTTC. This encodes CASSLSGGIEQYF.

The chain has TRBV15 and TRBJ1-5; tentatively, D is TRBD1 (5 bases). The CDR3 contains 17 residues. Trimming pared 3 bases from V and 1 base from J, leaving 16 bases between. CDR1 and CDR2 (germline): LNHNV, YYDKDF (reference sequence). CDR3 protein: CATSRFPGTESNQPQHF. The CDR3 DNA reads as TGTGCCACCAGCAGGTTCCCCGGGACCGAGAGCAATCAGCCCCAGCATTTT.

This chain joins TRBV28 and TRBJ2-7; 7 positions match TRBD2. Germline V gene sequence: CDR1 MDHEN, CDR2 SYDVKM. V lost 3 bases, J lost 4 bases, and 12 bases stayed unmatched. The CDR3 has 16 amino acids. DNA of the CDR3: TGTGCCAGCAGTTTGCAGCTAAGCGGGGTACCTTACGAGCAGTACTTC. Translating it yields CASSLQLSGVPYEQYF. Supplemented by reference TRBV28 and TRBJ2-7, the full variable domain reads DVKVTQSSRYLVKRTGEKVFLECVQDMDHENMFWYRQDPGLGLRLIYFSYDVKMKEKGDIPEGYSVSREKKERFSLILESASTNQTSMYLCASSLQLSGVPYEQYFGPGTRLTVT.

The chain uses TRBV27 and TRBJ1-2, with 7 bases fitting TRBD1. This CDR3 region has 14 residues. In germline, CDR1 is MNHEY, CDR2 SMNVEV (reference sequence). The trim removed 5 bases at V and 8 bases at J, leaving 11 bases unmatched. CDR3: CASSPTGMMNGYTF. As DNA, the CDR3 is TGTGCCAGCAGTCCGACAGGGATGATGAACGGCTACACCTTC.

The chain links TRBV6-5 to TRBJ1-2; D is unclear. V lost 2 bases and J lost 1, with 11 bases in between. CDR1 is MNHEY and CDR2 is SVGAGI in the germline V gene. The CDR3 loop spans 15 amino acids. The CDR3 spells CASSYGVGSNYGYTF. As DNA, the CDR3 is TGTGCCAGCAGTTACGGGGTGGGTAGTAACTATGGCTACACCTTC.

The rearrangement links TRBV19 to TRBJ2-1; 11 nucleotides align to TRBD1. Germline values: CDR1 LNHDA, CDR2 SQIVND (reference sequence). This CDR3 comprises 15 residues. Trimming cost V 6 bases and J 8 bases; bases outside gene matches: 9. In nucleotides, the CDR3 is TGTGCCAGTAGCCTTTGGACAGGGGGCGATTATGAGCAGTTCTTC. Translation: CASSLWTGGDYEQFF.

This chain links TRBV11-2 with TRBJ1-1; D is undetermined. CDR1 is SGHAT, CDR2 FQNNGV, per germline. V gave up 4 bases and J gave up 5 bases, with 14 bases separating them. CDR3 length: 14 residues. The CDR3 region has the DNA TGTGCCAGCAGCTATGACCTTATGAGGACTGAAGCTTTCTTT. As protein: CASSYDLMRTEAFF.

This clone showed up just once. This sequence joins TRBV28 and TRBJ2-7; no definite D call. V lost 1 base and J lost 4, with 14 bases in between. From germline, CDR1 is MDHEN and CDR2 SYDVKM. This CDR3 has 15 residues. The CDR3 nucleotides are TGTGCCAGCAGTTTATCGGACGGGTTTTTGTACGAGCAGTACTTC. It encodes CASSLSDGFLYEQYF.